A selection of T cell receptor beta chains follows, all from one sample in a study of neurological immune-mediated disorders. TCRdb re-called the 5' RACE reads through MiXCR, storing one row per CDR3 protein. The top ten hold 15% of the sample, which has tens of thousands of distinct CDR3 sequences, 17% seen once. Sequencing used PBMCs. These TCRs come from a woman in her thirties or forties in good health. Both conserved end residues are part of each CDR3. Fields, in order: D gene, clone size, V gene, J gene, CDR3 protein, CDR3 DNA. D genes are given only for firm matches. Clone size is given for some rows only: seen once, a few or many times, or a class if the clone is expanded.

>.|many|TRBV29-1|TRBJ2-2
CSVAGLGAGELFF
TGCAGCGTTGCAGGGCTAGGGGCCGGGGAGCTGTTTTTT
>.|many|TRBV27|TRBJ1-6
CASSFLDSNSPLHF
TGTGCCAGCAGTTTTTTGGACAGTAATTCACCCCTCCACTTT
>TRBD1|.|TRBV6-1|TRBJ2-1
CASNLYRGNEQFF
TGTGCCAGCAACCTGTACAGGGGAAATGAGCAGTTCTTC
>.|many|TRBV7-2|TRBJ2-5
CASSLKGLETQYF
TGTGCCAGCAGCTTAAAGGGCCTAGAGACCCAGTACTTC
>.|many|TRBV5-1|TRBJ1-5
CASSLRGDGYQPQHF
TGCGCCAGCAGCTTGCGGGGGGACGGCTATCAGCCCCAGCATTTT
>.|few|TRBV28|TRBJ2-5
CASSLSGDRLQETQYF
TGTGCCAGCAGTTTATCGGGAGATAGGCTCCAAGAGACCCAGTACTTC
>.|many|TRBV5-1|TRBJ2-5
CASSLLQGSRREETQYF
TGCGCCAGCAGCTTGTTACAGGGATCCCGAAGGGAAGAGACCCAGTACTTC
>.|many|TRBV6-5|TRBJ1-3
CASRSTVSSGNTIYF
TGTGCCAGCAGGTCTACGGTGAGCTCTGGAAACACCATATATTTT
>TRBD1|many|TRBV6-2/TRBV6-3|TRBJ1-5
CASRKGQGNQPQHF
TGTGCCAGCAGGAAGGGACAGGGCAATCAGCCCCAGCATTTT
>.|many|TRBV7-2|TRBJ1-3
CASSPQRSGYGNTIYF
TGTGCCAGCAGCCCTCAGAGGTCGGGGTACGGAAACACCATATATTTT
>.|.|TRBV5-1|TRBJ2-3
CASSRDTPSTDTQYF
TGCGCCAGCAGCCGTGACACACCTAGCACAGATACGCAGTATTTT
>TRBD1|.|TRBV3-1|TRBJ2-4
CASSPGGQGNIQYF
TGTGCCAGCAGCCCCGGCGGACAGGGGAACATTCAGTACTTC
>TRBD1|many|TRBV6-2/TRBV6-3|TRBJ1-6
CASSDRGDSPLHF
TGTGCCAGCAGTGACAGGGGAGATTCACCCCTCCACTTT
>.|many|TRBV3-1|TRBJ2-2
CASSQVSGGYTGELFF
TGTGCCAGCAGCCAAGTGTCGGGGGGCTACACCGGGGAGCTGTTTTTT
>.|many|TRBV18|TRBJ2-7
CASSQVGAPVEQYF
TGTGCCAGCTCACAGGTCGGGGCACCTGTCGAGCAGTACTTC
>.|many|TRBV4-1|TRBJ1-5
CASSQDPNLRPQHF
TGCGCCAGCAGCCAAGACCCCAATCTCCGGCCCCAGCATTTT
>TRBD2|many|TRBV7-2|TRBJ2-5
CASSLAQRGARLEDQYF
TGTGCCAGCAGCTTAGCCCAGCGGGGGGCCCGCCTGGAGGACCAGTACTTC
>TRBD2|.|TRBV11-2|TRBJ2-3
CASSFGGSGGSIDTQYF
TGTGCCAGCAGCTTCGGGGGTAGCGGGGGCTCCATAGATACGCAGTATTTT
>TRBD1|many|TRBV7-2|TRBJ2-7
CASSRTGGPSTYEQYF
TGTGCCAGCAGCCGCACAGGGGGCCCTAGCACCTACGAGCAGTACTTC
>TRBD2|many|TRBV20-1|TRBJ2-5
CSARAPGLAQETQYF
TGCAGTGCTAGAGCCCCGGGACTAGCCCAAGAGACCCAGTACTTC
>.|many|TRBV7-2|TRBJ2-5
CASSPGTHLPGMETQYF
TGTGCCAGCAGCCCTGGGACTCACCTCCCGGGCATGGAGACCCAGTACTTC
>TRBD1|many|TRBV6-1|TRBJ2-2
CAGSETGVTGELFF
TGTGCCGGCTCCGAGACAGGGGTCACCGGGGAGCTGTTTTTT
>TRBD2|once|TRBV12-3/TRBV12-4|TRBJ2-5
CASSSRNPSGGKETQYF
TGTGCCAGCAGTTCACGGAACCCTAGCGGGGGTAAAGAGACCCAGTACTTC
>.|.|TRBV15|TRBJ1-2
CATSRGWGPDYGYTF
TGTGCCACCAGCAGGGGGTGGGGGCCTGACTATGGCTACACCTTC
>.|many|TRBV20-1|TRBJ2-3
CSATDPSTDTQYF
TGCAGTGCTACGGATCCCTCCACAGATACGCAGTATTTT
>TRBD2|many|TRBV6-2/TRBV6-3|TRBJ2-3
CASSYSTSGILTDTQYF
TGTGCCAGCAGTTACTCGACTAGCGGGATCCTCACAGATACGCAGTATTTT
>.|many|TRBV7-3|TRBJ2-1
CASSPGSYNEQFF
TGTGCCAGCAGCCCAGGCTCCTACAATGAGCAGTTCTTC
>.|many|TRBV4-3|TRBJ1-2
CASSQEVVRVGANYGYTF
TGCGCCAGCAGCCAAGAGGTAGTGAGGGTCGGGGCTAACTATGGCTACACCTTC
>TRBD2|.|TRBV20-1|TRBJ2-1
CSARVEKASGRFSYNEQFF
TGCAGTGCTAGAGTAGAAAAGGCTAGCGGGAGGTTCTCCTACAATGAGCAGTTCTTC
>TRBD2|many|TRBV3-1|TRBJ2-3
CASSQGSGGADTQYF
TGTGCCAGCAGCCAAGGAAGCGGGGGCGCAGATACGCAGTATTTT
>TRBD2|many|TRBV4-1|TRBJ2-3
CASSQSGLAGSTDTQYF
TGCGCCAGCAGCCAATCTGGACTAGCGGGGAGCACAGATACGCAGTATTTT
>TRBD2|many|TRBV6-2/TRBV6-3|TRBJ2-7
CASKTSGIYEQYF
TGTGCCAGCAAGACTAGCGGGATCTACGAGCAGTACTTC
>TRBD1|many|TRBV6-6|TRBJ2-3
CASTPLGRGTGGDTQYF
TGTGCCAGCACACCCCTGGGTCGGGGGACAGGGGGAGATACGCAGTATTTT
>.|many|TRBV20-1|TRBJ2-3
CSALDPSTDTQYF
TGCAGTGCTCTCGACCCTAGCACAGATACGCAGTATTTT
>.|few|TRBV28|TRBJ2-5
CASSIQETQYF
TGTGCCAGCAGTATCCAAGAGACCCAGTACTTC
>TRBD1|many|TRBV5-1|TRBJ2-2
CASSIGQVPGELFF
TGCGCCAGCAGCATTGGACAGGTGCCCGGGGAGCTGTTTTTT
>TRBD1|many|TRBV29-1|TRBJ1-4
CSVGPGQGYNEKLFF
TGCAGCGTGGGACCGGGACAGGGATATAATGAAAAACTGTTTTTT
>TRBD1|many|TRBV5-6|TRBJ2-3
CASSRDRRDTQYF
TGTGCCAGCAGCAGGGACAGAAGAGATACGCAGTATTTT
>.|.|TRBV5-6|TRBJ1-1
CASSLRYRVPEAFF
TGTGCCAGCAGCTTGAGGTACAGGGTCCCTGAAGCTTTCTTT
>.|.|TRBV28|TRBJ1-1
CASSLPGVDTEAFF
TGTGCCAGCAGTTTACCGGGGGTAGACACTGAAGCTTTCTTT
>TRBD2|.|TRBV9|TRBJ2-1
CASGRGGYNEQFF
TGTGCCAGTGGGCGGGGGGGTTACAATGAGCAGTTCTTC
>.|.|TRBV14|TRBJ2-2
CASSQYSGNTGELFF
TGTGCCAGCAGCCAATATAGCGGAAACACCGGGGAGCTGTTTTTT
>.|.|TRBV23-1|TRBJ2-3
CASIKTASTDTQYF
TGCGCCAGCATTAAGACTGCTAGCACAGATACGCAGTATTTT
>.|many|TRBV5-1|TRBJ2-1
CASSLAAGNNEQFF
TGCGCCAGCAGCTTGGCGGCGGGGAACAATGAGCAGTTCTTC
>.|many|TRBV5-1|TRBJ1-1
CASSGTSNTEAFF
TGCGCCAGCTCCGGGACCTCGAACACTGAAGCTTTCTTT
>TRBD1|many|TRBV28|TRBJ1-1
CASSLWGTGGFTEAFF
TGTGCCAGCAGTTTATGGGGGACAGGGGGATTCACTGAAGCTTTCTTT
>.|many|TRBV5-1|TRBJ1-2
CASSPQLGNYGYTF
TGCGCCAGCAGCCCCCAATTGGGGAACTATGGCTACACCTTC
>TRBD1|few|TRBV6-4|TRBJ2-2
CASGMTGGTGELFF
TGTGCCAGCGGAATGACAGGGGGCACCGGGGAGCTGTTTTTT
>.|many|TRBV7-2|TRBJ2-3
CASSFRHPPDTQYF
TGTGCCAGCAGCTTCCGTCACCCCCCAGATACGCAGTATTTT
>TRBD2|.|TRBV5-1|TRBJ2-5
CASSLGRTSGEIQETQYF
TGCGCCAGCAGCCTCGGTCGGACTAGCGGGGAAATACAAGAGACCCAGTACTTC
>.|many|TRBV5-1|TRBJ1-1
CASSIGTLNTEAFF
TGCGCCAGCAGCATCGGGACCTTGAACACTGAAGCTTTCTTT